The entry that follows covers one T cell receptor (beta chain) sequence. Trimming stripped 0 bases from V and 10 bases from J, with 18 bases between. This CDR3 is built from 15 residues. Looked up from germline, CDR1 is MNHNS and CDR2 is SASEGT. In assigning cohorts, the study relied on participant-reported clinical history. In the original workflow: Nucleated cell counts were estimated from reference gene primer amplification. The assay was immunoSEQ multiplex PCR, and TCRdb's table has in-frame clones only and misses some. That table is the source of V, J and clone size, and D and trimming were worked out from the DNA. Here the sample spans around 400,000 clones, around 83% being singletons. This record belongs to a study of blood T cell repertoires in COVID-19. Study-level background: The samples span acute and convalescent COVID-19 from the United States, Italy and Spain. PBMCs, B-cell-depleted T cells, or T cells provided the cDNA or gDNA that made up the material.

The V call is TRBV6-1, the J call TRBJ1-1, with a weak D call TRBD1 (5 bases). This clonotype was obtained from a woman in her forties or fifties who had recovered from COVID-19. The sequenced material came from PBMCs or T cells enriched from blood (not recorded which). This chain's CDR3 is CASSEALQGSLGAFF. DNA of the CDR3: TGTGCCAGCAGTGAAGCGCTTCAGGGATCTCTCGGAGCTTTCTTT.